These T cell receptor beta chains were read from a single sample in a study of blood T cells in healthy people across ages. TCRdb redid the calling of the 5' RACE reads with MiXCR, one entry per CDR3 protein. Here the sample spans more than 650,000 distinct CDR3 sequences, approximately 21% being singletons. The material sequenced was blood. The receptor source for this set is a man aged 70-80 years in good health. Each CDR3 is given with its conserved first and last residue.

J,V,CDR3
TRBJ1-2,TRBV29-1,CSVRSGTNNYGYTF
TRBJ1-1,TRBV7-6,CASSLGGGEWTAEAFF
TRBJ1-2,TRBV7-9,CASSLAGTLYGYTF
TRBJ1-5,TRBV9,CASSVGIGHERTLQPQHF
TRBJ1-3,TRBV6-5,CASSLMGARGNTIYF
TRBJ1-4,TRBV4-3,CASSQGDRVGEKLFF
TRBJ2-7,TRBV28,CASSSLPGTVSGYEQYF
TRBJ1-1,TRBV20-1,CSASRGLDTEAFF
TRBJ1-2,TRBV20-1,CSAQSRGPINYGYTF
TRBJ2-7,TRBV20-1,CSARALAGLHEQYF
TRBJ1-4,TRBV5-6,CASSAKRVYEKLFF
TRBJ1-2,TRBV7-8,CASSFSGSRGYTF
TRBJ2-5,TRBV24-1,CATSDSHRETQYF
TRBJ1-1,TRBV20-1,CSARDGRFQSEAFF
TRBJ2-5,TRBV5-1,CASRPSGLAGQETQYF
TRBJ1-2,TRBV20-1,CRGGFRGYTF
TRBJ1-5,TRBV7-2,CASRRDNGQPQHF
TRBJ1-4,TRBV7-9,CSSSLGYGLFF
TRBJ1-4,TRBV25-1,CASTTGYEKLFF
TRBJ2-1,TRBV9,CASSSRMSGLVNEQFF
TRBJ1-2,TRBV3-1,CASSLGQGLGYTF
TRBJ2-3,TRBV7-2,CASSLEASGTDTQYF
TRBJ2-7,TRBV24-1,CATSSGGSSYEQYF
TRBJ2-1,TRBV6-5,CASSYGQVYYNEQFF
.,TRBV28,CASSSERFEQYF
.,TRBV12-3/TRBV12-4,CASSDDTAAEQYF
TRBJ1-1,TRBV29-1,CSVPKGVSEAFF
TRBJ2-3,TRBV12-3/TRBV12-4,CASSPRNTDTQYF
TRBJ2-6,TRBV5-6,CASSLYGSGANALTF
TRBJ1-1,TRBV5-1,CASSLVAGGEAFF
TRBJ1-1,TRBV29-1,CSVVVGGPNTEAFF
TRBJ1-2,TRBV12-3/TRBV12-4,CASSFGFGYGYTF
TRBJ1-2,TRBV7-9,CASSLASTALGLDGYTF
TRBJ1-4,TRBV12-3/TRBV12-4,CASSLGGRSNEKLFF
TRBJ1-2,TRBV7-6,CASSLGYGDLDGYTF
TRBJ2-4,TRBV29-1,CSVEGLASKNIQYF
TRBJ1-1,TRBV20-1,CSARDTGRMNTEAFF
TRBJ1-3,TRBV7-9,CASIKADSSGNTIYF
TRBJ1-2,TRBV5-1,CASSLDSLTYGYTF
TRBJ1-1,TRBV12-3/TRBV12-4,CASRKRLGFLWKAFF
TRBJ2-2,TRBV7-2,CASSLDVASGNTGELFF
TRBJ1-4,TRBV29-1,CSGLNGGKLFF
TRBJ2-7,TRBV18,CASSPPDRFYYEQYF
TRBJ1-1,TRBV5-1,CASLPSEGYTEAFF
TRBJ1-1,TRBV7-2,CASSSARGTEAFF
TRBJ2-3,TRBV7-9,CASSLVLTGLTDTQYF
TRBJ2-3,TRBV18,CASSPPISTDTQYF
TRBJ1-1,TRBV12-3/TRBV12-4,CASSTGAWGEAFF
TRBJ2-3,TRBV6-1,CASSGRVGRSDTQYF
TRBJ2-1,TRBV30,CAWSDQFNEQFF
TRBJ2-5,TRBV5-1,CASSTLGAQETQYF